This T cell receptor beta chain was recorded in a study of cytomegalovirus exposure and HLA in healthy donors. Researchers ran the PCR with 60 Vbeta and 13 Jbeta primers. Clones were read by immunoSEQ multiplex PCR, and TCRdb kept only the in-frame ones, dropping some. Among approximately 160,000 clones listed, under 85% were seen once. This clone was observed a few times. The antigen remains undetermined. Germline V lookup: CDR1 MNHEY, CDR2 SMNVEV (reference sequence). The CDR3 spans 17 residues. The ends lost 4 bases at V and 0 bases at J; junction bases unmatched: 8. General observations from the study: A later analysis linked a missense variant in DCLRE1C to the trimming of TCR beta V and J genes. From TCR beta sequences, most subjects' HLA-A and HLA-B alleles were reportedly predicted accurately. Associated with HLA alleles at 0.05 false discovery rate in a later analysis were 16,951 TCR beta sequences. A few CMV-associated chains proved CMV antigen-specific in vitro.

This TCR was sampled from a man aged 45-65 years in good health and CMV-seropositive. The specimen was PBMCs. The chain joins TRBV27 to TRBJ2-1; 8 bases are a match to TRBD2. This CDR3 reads CASSSQRGPLSYNEQFF. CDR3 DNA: TGTGCCAGCAGTTCCCAGCGGGGGCCCCTCTCCTACAATGAGCAGTTCTTC.